This T cell receptor (beta chain) was found in a study of blood T cells in healthy people across ages. Study outcomes and limitations: Aged donors had fewer naive CD4+ cells and lower diversity than long-lived donors.

With respect to this clonotype: Its cognate antigen is unknown. A read error may be the cause here, since a much bigger clone is one base away.

A second PCR of about 6 to 12 cycles used a sample-barcoded 5' primer and a J-beta primer mix. TCRdb used MiXCR to reprocess the 5' RACE reads, holding one entry per CDR3 protein. The sample includes about 1,000,000 distinct CDR3 sequences, 40% to 50% seen only once; the top ten take approximately 19%. From germline, CDR1 is MNHEY and CDR2 SVGAGI. The CDR3 sequence is 14 residues long. This TCR derives from a woman aged 55-75 years in good health. Material: blood. This chain connects TRBV6-5 to TRBJ2-7; 9 bases fit TRBD1. The CDR3 DNA reads as TGTGCCCGCAGTTCTGGGGACAGGGACTACGAGCAGTACTTC. Its protein product is CARSSGDRDYEQYF.